This TCR beta chain was documented in a study of blood T cell repertoires in COVID-19. Germline CDR1 SGHTA, CDR2 FQGTGA. Between the trimmed V and J ends, which lost 0 bases and 9 bases, there was a span of 12 bases. The CDR3 has 14 residues. TCRdb keeps only in-frame clones here, not all; method: immunoSEQ multiplex PCR. This sample yields over 95,000 clones, of which approximately 79% are seen a single time; 15% to 20% belongs to the top ten. This clone was seen a few times. The receptor was isolated from a woman older than 75 with active or convalescent COVID-19. The genes are TRBV7-3 and TRBJ2-1, with D possibly being TRBD1 (6 bases). Sequenced sample: peripheral blood. In DNA form, the CDR3 reads TGTGCCAGCAGCTTAACTCTTGGGGGCGGTGAGCAGTTCTTC. Residues: CASSLTLGGGEQFF.